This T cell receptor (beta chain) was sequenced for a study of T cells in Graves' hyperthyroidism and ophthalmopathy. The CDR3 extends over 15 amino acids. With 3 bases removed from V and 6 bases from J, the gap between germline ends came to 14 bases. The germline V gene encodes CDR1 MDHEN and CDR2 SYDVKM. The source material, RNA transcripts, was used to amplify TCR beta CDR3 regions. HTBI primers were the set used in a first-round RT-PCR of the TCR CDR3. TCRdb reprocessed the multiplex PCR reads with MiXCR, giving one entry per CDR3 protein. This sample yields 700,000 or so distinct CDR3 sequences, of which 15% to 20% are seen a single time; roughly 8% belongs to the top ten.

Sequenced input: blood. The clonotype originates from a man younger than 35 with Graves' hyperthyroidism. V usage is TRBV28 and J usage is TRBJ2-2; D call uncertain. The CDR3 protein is CASSLAARRAGELFF. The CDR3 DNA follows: TGTGCCAGCAGTTTGGCCGCTCGTCGAGCCGGGGAGCTGTTTTTT. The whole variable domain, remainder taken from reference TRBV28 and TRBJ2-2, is DVKVTQSSRYLVKRTGEKVFLECVQDMDHENMFWYRQDPGLGLRLIYFSYDVKMKEKGDIPEGYSVSREKKERFSLILESASTNQTSMYLCASSLAARRAGELFFGEGSRLTVL.